This paragraph reports one T cell receptor beta chain. These data originate in a study of T cells in Graves' hyperthyroidism and ophthalmopathy. This CDR3 contains 14 residues. V was pared by 8 bases and J by 1 base, with 14 bases between. Germline V gene data show CDR1 as SNHLY and CDR2 as FYNNEI. RNA transcripts were the template for amplifying TCR beta CDR3 regions. The TCR CDR3 first-round RT-PCR relied on the HTBI primer set. TCRdb re-called the multiplex PCR reads with MiXCR, one entry per CDR3 protein. Among about 380,000 distinct CDR3 sequences listed, around 20% were seen once. This receptor was obtained from a man aged 18 to 29 with Graves' ophthalmopathy. Sequenced sample: blood. The rearrangement uses TRBV2 and TRBJ1-1; D is possibly TRBD1 (6 bases). Here the CDR3 DNA reads TGTGCCAGCGGGGGCACAGGACGGAACACTGAAGCTTTCTTT. Its protein is CASGGTGRNTEAFF.